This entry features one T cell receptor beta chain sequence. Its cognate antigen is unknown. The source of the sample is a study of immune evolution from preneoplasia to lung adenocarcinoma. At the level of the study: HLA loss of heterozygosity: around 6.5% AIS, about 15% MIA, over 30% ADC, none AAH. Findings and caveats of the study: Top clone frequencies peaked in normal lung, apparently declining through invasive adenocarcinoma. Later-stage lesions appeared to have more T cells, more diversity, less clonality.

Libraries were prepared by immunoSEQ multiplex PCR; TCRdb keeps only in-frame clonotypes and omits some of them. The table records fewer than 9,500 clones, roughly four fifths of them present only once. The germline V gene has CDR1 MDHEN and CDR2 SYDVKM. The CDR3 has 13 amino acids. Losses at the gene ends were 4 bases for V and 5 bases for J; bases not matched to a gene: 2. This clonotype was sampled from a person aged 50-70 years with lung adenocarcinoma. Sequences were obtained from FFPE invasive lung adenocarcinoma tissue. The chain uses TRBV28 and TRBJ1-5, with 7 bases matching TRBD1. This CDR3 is CASSSQGYQPQHF. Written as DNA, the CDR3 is TGTGCCAGCAGTTCACAGGGGTATCAGCCCCAGCATTTT. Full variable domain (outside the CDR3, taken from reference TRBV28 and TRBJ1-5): DVKVTQSSRYLVKRTGEKVFLECVQDMDHENMFWYRQDPGLGLRLIYFSYDVKMKEKGDIPEGYSVSREKKERFSLILESASTNQTSMYLCASSSQGYQPQHFGDGTRLSIL.